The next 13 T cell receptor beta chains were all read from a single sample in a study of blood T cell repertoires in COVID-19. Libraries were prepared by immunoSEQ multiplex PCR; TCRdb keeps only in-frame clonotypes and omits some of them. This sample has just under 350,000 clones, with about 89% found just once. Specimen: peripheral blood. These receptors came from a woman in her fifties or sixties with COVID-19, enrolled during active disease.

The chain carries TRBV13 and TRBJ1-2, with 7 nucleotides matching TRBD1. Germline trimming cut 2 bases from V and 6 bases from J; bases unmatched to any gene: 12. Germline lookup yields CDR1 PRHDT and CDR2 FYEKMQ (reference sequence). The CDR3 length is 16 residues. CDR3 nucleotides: TGTGCCAGCAGCTTATGGAATAAACCCGGGACAGATGGCTACACCTTC. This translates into CASSLWNKPGTDGYTF.

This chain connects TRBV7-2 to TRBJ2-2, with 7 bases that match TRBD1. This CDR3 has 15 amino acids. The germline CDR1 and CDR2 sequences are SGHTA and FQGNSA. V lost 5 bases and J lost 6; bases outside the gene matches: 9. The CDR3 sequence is CASSKTRQGAGELFF. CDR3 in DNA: TGTGCCAGCAGCAAGACCCGACAGGGCGCCGGGGAGCTGTTTTTT. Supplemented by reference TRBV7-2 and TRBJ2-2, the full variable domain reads GAGVSQSPSNKVTEKGKDVELRCDPISGHTALYWYRQSLGQGLEFLIYFQGNSAPDKSGLPSDRFSAERTGGSVSTLTIQRTQQEDSAVYLCASSKTRQGAGELFFGEGSRLTVL.

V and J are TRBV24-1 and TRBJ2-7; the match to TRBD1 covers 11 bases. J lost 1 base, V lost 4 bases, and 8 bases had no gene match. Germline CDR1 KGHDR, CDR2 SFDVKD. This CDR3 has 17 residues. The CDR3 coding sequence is TGTGCCACCAGTGACCGCCCCGGGACAGGGGGTTCCTACGAGCAGTACTTC. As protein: CATSDRPGTGGSYEQYF.

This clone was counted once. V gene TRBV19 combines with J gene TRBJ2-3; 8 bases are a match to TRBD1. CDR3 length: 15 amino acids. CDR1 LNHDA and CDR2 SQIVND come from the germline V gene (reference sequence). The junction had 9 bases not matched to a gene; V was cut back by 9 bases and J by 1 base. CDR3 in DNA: TGTGCCAGCGGGAAAGACAGGGGTGGCACAGATACGCAGTATTTT. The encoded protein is CASGKDRGGTDTQYF.

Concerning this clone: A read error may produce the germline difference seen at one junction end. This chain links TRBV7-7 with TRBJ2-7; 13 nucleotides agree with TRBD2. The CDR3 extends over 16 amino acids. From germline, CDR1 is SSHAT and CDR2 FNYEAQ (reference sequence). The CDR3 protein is CASSRGLAGSSYEQYF. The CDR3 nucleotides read TGTGCTAGCAGCCGGGGACTAGCGGGGAGCTCCTACGAGCAGTACTTC.

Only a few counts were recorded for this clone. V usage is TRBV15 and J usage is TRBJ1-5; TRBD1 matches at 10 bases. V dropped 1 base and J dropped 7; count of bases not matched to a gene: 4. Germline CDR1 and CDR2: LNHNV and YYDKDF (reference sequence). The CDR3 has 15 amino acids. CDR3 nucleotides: TGTGCCACCAGCAGAGGACAGGGGGCTCGACAGCCCCAGCATTTT. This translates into CATSRGQGARQPQHF.

CDR3 protein: CASSLGTSGANEQFF. CDR3 DNA: TGTGCCAGCAGCCTGGGGACTAGCGGGGCCAATGAGCAGTTCTTC. The rearrangement links TRBV7-8 to TRBJ2-1, with TRBD2 matching over 13 bases. The CDR3 length is 15 residues. The junction had 4 bases not matched to a gene; V was cut back by 5 bases and J by 6 bases. Germline loops: CDR1 SGHVS, CDR2 FQNEAQ.

In DNA form, the CDR3 reads TGTGCCAGCGGCCAGGGGTGGGGGAATCAGCCCCAGCATTTT. This encodes CASGQGWGNQPQHF. The chain combines TRBV7-9 with TRBJ1-5; the D gene is possibly TRBD1 (6 bases). V was shortened by 8 bases and J by 4 bases, with 15 bases between the two germline ends. The CDR3 consists of 14 residues. CDR1 and CDR2 (germline): SEHNR, FQNEAQ (reference sequence).

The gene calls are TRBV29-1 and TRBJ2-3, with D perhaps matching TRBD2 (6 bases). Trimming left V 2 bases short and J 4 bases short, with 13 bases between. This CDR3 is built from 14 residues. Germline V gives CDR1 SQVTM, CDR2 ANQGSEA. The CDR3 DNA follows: TGCAGCGTTGAATTCGGGACTTTGGCAGATACGCAGTATTTT. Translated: CSVEFGTLADTQYF.

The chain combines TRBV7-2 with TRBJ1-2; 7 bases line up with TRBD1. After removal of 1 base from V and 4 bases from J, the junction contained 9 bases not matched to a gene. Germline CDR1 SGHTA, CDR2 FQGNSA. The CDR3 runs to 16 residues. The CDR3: CASSLVVGTVVYGYTF. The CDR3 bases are TGTGCCAGCAGCTTAGTAGTCGGGACAGTAGTCTATGGCTACACCTTC. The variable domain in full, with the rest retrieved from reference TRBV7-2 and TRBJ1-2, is GAGVSQSPSNKVTEKGKDVELRCDPISGHTALYWYRQSLGQGLEFLIYFQGNSAPDKSGLPSDRFSAERTGGSVSTLTIQRTQQEDSAVYLCASSLVVGTVVYGYTFGSGTRLTVV.

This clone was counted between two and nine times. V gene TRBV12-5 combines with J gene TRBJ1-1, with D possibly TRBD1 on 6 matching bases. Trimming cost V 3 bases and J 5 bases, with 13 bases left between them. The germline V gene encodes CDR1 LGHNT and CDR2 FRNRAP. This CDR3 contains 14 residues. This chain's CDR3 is CASGFWTERTEAFF. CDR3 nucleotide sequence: TGTGCTAGTGGTTTTTGGACAGAACGTACTGAAGCTTTCTTT.

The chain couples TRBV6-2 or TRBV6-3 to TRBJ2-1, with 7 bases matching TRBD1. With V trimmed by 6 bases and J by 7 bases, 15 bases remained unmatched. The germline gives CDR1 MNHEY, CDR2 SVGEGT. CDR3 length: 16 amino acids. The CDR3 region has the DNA TGTGCCAGCAGCTCCGGCGCGACAGGGAGCCCAAATGAGCAGTTCTTC. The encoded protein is CASSSGATGSPNEQFF.

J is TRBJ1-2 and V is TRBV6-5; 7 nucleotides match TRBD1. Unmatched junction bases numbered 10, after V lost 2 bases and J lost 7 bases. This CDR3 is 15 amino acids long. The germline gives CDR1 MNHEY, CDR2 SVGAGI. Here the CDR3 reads CASSYGRRGRFGYTF. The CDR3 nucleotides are TGTGCCAGCAGTTACGGGCGAAGGGGGCGGTTTGGCTACACCTTC.